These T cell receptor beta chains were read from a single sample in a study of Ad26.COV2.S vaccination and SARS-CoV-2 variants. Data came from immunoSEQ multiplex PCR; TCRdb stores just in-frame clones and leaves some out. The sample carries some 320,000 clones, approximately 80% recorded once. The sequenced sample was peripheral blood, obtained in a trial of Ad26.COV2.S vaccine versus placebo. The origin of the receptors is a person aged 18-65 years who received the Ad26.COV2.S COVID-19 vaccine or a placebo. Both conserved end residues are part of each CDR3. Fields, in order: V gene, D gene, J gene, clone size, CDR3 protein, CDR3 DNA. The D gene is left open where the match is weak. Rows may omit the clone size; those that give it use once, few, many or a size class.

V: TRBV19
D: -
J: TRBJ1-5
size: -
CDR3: CASSNLSRNQPQHF
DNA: TGTGCCAGTAGTAATTTGTCCAGAAATCAGCCCCAGCATTTT

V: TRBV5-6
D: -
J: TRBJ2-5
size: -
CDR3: CASSVAAAGTLGLAQYF
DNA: TGTGCCAGCAGCGTAGCGGCCGCCGGGACACTGGGTTTGGCCCAGTACTTC

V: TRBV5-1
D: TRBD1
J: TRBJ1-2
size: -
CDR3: CASSPGQAYGYTF
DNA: TGCGCCAGCAGCCCGGGACAGGCCTATGGCTACACCTTC

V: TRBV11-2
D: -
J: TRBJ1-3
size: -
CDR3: CASSLGNTIYF
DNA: TGTGCCAGCAGCCTTGGAAACACCATATATTTT

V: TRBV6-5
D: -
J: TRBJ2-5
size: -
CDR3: CASSSPGTETQYF
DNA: TGTGCCAGCAGCTCCCCGGGGACGGAGACCCAGTACTTC

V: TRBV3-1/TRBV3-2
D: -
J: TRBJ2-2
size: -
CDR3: CASSQDLTPTGELFF
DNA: TGTGCCAGCAGCCAAGATCTGACGCCCACCGGGGAGCTGTTTTTT

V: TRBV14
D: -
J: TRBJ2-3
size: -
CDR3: CASSHRDILGFTDTQYF
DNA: TGTGCCAGCAGCCACCGGGACATTTTGGGGTTCACAGATACGCAGTATTTT

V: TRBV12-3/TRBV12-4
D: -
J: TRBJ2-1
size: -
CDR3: CASSFYDEQFF
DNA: TGTGCCAGCAGTTTCTACGATGAGCAGTTCTTC

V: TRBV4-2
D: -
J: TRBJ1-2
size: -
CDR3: CASSQEVGRWGYTF
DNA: TGTGCCAGCAGCCAGGAGGTGGGGAGATGGGGCTACACCTTC

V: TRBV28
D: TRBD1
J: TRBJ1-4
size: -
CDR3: CASSGGTGVGEKLFF
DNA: TGTGCCAGCAGTGGGGGGACAGGGGTCGGTGAAAAACTGTTTTTT

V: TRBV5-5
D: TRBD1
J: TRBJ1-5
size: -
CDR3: CASSRGGQGSQPQHF
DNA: TGTGCCAGCAGCCGCGGGGGACAGGGGAGTCAGCCCCAGCATTTT

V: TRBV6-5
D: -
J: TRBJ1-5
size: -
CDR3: CASSYRVGWQPQHF
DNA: TGTGCCAGCAGTTACCGAGTCGGGTGGCAGCCCCAGCATTTT

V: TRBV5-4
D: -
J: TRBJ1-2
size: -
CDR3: CASSYERGVRGYTF
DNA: TGTGCCAGCAGCTACGAAAGAGGGGTCAGGGGCTACACCTTC

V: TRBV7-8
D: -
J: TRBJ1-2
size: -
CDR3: CASSSTVDNYGYTF
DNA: TGTGCCAGCAGCTCAACAGTGGACAACTATGGCTACACCTTC

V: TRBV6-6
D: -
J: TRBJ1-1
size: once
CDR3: CASSSGVMNTEAFF
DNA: TGTGCCAGCAGTTCGGGGGTCATGAACACTGAAGCTTTCTTT

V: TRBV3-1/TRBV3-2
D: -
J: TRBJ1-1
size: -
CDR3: CASSQEAFPNTEAFF
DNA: TGTGCCAGCAGCCAAGAGGCGTTCCCGAACACTGAAGCTTTCTTT

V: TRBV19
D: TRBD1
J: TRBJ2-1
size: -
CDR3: CASSIVWDRSPFQQFF
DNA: TGTGCCAGTAGTATAGTTTGGGACAGGTCGCCTTTTCAGCAGTTCTTC

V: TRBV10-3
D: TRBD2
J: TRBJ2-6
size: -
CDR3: CATGDSGGASTGANVLTF
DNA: TGTGCCACCGGGGACAGCGGGGGGGCTTCGACCGGGGCCAACGTCCTGACTTTC

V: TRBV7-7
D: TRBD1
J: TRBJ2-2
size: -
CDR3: CASSGDRANTGELFF
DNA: TGTGCCAGCAGCGGGGACAGGGCGAACACCGGGGAGCTGTTTTTT

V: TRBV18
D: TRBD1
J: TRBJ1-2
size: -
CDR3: CASSLRNDRVKGYTF
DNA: TGTGCCAGCTCACTTCGGAATGACAGGGTGAAAGGCTACACCTTC

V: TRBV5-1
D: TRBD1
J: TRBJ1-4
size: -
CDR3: CASRAQGANEKLFF
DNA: TGCGCCAGCAGGGCGCAGGGGGCGAATGAAAAACTGTTTTTT

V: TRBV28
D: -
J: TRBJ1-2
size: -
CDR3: CASSLSGSDYPLRGYTF
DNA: TGTGCCAGCAGTTTAAGTGGGTCAGATTACCCCCTACGGGGCTACACCTTC

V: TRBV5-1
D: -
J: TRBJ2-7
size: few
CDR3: CASSPNRVYEQYF
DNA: TGCGCCAGCAGCCCAAACAGGGTCTACGAGCAGTACTTC

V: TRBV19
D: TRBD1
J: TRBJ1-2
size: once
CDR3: CASSEQGPGYGYTF
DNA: TGTGCCAGTAGTGAACAGGGGCCTGGTTATGGCTACACCTTC

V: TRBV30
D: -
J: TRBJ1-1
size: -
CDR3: CAWSEFSGTEAFF
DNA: TGTGCCTGGAGTGAATTCAGCGGGACTGAAGCTTTCTTT

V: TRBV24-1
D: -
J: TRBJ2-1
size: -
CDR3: CATSDPQRIDEQFF
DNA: TGTGCCACCAGTGATCCCCAGCGTATCGATGAGCAGTTCTTC

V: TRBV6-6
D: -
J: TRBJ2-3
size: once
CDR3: CASSRSWTETSTDTQYF
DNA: TGTGCCAGCAGCCGATCTTGGACGGAAACTAGCACAGATACGCAGTATTTT

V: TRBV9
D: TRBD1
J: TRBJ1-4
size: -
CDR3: CASSDGTGRVTNEKLFF
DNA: TGTGCCAGCAGCGACGGGACAGGGAGGGTAACTAATGAAAAACTGTTTTTT

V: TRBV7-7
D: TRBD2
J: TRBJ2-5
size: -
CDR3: CASSLVASGGGSQETQYF
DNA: TGTGCTAGCAGCTTAGTCGCTAGCGGGGGGGGAAGCCAAGAGACCCAGTACTTC

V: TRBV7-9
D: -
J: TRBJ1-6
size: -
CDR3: CASLDSSSYNSPLHF
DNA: TGTGCCAGCCTAGACAGTAGCTCCTATAATTCACCCCTCCACTTT

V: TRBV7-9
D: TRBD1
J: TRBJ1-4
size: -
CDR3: CASSPNGQGAANEKLFF
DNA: TGTGCCAGCAGTCCAAACGGACAGGGGGCGGCTAATGAAAAACTGTTTTTT

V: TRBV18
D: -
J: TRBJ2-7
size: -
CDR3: CASSRGGNEQYF
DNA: TGTGCCAGCTCCCGAGGGGGGAACGAGCAGTACTTC

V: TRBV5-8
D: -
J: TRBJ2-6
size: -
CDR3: CASNLQGLAGANVLTF
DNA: TGTGCCAGCAACCTCCAGGGCCTAGCTGGGGCCAACGTCCTGACTTTC

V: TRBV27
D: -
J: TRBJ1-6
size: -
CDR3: CASSPTGGGSPLHF
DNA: TGTGCCAGCAGCCCTACGGGGGGTGGCTCACCCCTCCACTTT

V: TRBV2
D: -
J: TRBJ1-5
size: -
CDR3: CASSDGQPQHF
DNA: TGTGCCAGCAGTGACGGTCAGCCCCAGCATTTT

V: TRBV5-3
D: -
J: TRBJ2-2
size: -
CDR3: CARSSGPLTGELFF
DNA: TGTGCCAGAAGCTCCGGACCCCTAACCGGGGAGCTGTTTTTT

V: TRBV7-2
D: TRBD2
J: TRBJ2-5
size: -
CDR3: CASSFPPSGGTYF
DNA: TGTGCCAGCAGCTTCCCCCCGAGCGGGGGGACGTACTTC

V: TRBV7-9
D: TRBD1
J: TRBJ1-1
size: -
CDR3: CASIKSGAQGAAEAFF
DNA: TGTGCCAGCATTAAATCGGGGGCACAGGGGGCTGCTGAAGCTTTCTTT

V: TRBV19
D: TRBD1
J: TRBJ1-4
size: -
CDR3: CASSLTGVKLFF
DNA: TGTGCCAGTAGTCTCACAGGGGTTAAACTGTTTTTT

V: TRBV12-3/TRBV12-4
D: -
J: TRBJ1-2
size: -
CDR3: CASSLRGLGGYTF
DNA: TGTGCCAGCAGCCTCAGGGGTCTAGGTGGCTACACCTTC

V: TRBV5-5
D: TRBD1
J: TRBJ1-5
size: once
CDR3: CASSPGTGRINNQPQHF
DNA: TGTGCCAGCAGCCCAGGGACAGGGAGGATCAACAATCAGCCCCAGCATTTT

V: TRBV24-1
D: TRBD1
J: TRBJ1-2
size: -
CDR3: CATSDGSGGFSGYTF
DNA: TGTGCCACCAGTGATGGGTCAGGGGGTTTTAGTGGCTACACCTTC

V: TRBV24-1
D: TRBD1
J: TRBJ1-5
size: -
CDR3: CASTGGEGQPQHF
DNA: TGTGCCAGCACAGGGGGCGAGGGTCAGCCCCAGCATTTT

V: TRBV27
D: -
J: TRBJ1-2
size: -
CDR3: CASSLLGGRKGYTF
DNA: TGTGCCAGCAGTTTATTAGGGGGGCGGAAAGGCTACACCTTC

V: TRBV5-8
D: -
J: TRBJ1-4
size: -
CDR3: CASSLQWGQTNEKLFF
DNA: TGTGCCAGCAGCTTGCAATGGGGTCAGACTAATGAAAAACTGTTTTTT